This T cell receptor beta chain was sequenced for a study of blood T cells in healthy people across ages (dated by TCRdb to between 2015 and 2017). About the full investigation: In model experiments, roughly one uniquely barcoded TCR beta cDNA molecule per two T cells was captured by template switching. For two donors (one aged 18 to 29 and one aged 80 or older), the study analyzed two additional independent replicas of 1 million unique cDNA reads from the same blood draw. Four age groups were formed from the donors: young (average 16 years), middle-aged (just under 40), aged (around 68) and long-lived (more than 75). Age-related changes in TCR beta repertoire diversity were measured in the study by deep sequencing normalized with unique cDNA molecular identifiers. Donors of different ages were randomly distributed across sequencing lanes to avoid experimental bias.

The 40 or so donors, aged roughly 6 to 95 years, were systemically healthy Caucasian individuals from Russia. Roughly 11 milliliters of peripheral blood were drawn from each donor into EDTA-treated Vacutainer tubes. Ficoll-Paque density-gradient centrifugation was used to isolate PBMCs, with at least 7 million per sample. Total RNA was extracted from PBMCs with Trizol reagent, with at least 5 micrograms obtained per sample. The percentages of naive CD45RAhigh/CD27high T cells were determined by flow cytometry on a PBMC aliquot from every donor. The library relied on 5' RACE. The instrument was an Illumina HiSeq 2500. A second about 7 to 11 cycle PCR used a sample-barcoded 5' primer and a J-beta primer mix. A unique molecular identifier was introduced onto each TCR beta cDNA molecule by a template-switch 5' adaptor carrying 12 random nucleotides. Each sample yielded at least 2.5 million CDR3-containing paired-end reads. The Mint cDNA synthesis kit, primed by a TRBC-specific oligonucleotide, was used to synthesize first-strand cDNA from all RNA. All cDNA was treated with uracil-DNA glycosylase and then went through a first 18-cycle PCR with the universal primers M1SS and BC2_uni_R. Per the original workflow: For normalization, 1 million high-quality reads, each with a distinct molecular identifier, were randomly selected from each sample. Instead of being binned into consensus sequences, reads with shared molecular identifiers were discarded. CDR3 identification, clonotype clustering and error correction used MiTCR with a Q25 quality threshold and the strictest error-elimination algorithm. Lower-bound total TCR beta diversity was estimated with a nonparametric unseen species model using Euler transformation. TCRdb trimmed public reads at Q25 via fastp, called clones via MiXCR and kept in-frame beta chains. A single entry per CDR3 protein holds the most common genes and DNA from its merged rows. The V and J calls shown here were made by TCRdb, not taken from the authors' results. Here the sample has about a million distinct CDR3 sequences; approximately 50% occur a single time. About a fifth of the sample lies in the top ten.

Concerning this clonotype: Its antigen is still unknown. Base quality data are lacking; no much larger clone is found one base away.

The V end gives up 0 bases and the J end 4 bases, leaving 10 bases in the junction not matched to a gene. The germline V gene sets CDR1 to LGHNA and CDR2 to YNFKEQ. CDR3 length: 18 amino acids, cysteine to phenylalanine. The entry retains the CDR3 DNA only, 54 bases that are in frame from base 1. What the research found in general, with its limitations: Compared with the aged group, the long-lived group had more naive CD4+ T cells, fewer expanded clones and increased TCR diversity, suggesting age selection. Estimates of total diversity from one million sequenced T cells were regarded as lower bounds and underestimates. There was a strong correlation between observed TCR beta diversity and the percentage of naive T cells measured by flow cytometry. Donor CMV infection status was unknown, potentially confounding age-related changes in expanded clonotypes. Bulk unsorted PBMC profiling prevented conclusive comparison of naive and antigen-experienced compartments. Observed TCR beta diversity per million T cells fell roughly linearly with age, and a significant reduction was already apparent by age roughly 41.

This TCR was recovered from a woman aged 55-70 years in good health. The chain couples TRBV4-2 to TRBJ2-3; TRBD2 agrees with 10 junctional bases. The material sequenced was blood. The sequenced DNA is TGTGCCAGCAGCCAAGAGATGGTAGCGGGACTAGCGTCAGATACGCAGTATTTT. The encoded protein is CASSQEMVAGLASDTQYF.